Below are 4 T cell receptor beta chains sequenced from a single sample in a study of Graves' ophthalmopathy and Graves' hyperthyroidism. CDR3 regions of TCR beta were amplified from RNA transcripts. RT-PCR with HTBI primers came first, then second-round multiplex PCR. In TCRdb, the multiplex PCR reads were re-called with MiXCR into one record per CDR3 protein. The table has about 210,000 distinct CDR3 sequences, around 28% seen once; the top ten hold approximately 9.1%. Sequencing used peripheral blood. These receptors were obtained from a man aged 50-60 years with Graves' ophthalmopathy.

The V and J genes are TRBV12-3 or TRBV12-4 and TRBJ2-7; D unclear. The CDR3 spans 13 residues. V was pared by 6 bases and J by 0 bases, with 9 bases between. The CDR3, as DNA: TGTGCCAGCAGGCCTTGGGGCTCCTACGAGCAGTACTTC. Translated: CASRPWGSYEQYF.

The rearrangement links TRBV16 to TRBJ1-1; tentative D call: TRBD1 (6 bases). Germline CDR1 reads KGHSY; CDR2 reads FQNENV. The CDR3 has 19 amino acids. Trimming took off 2 bases at V and 5 bases at J, with 27 bases between the two ends. The CDR3 protein is CASSQPLQIPTGWRTEAFF. The CDR3 DNA reads TGTGCCAGCAGCCAACCCCTTCAGATACCAACAGGGTGGAGGACTGAAGCTTTCTTT. Filled out from reference TRBV16 and TRBJ1-1, the complete variable domain reads GEEVAQTPKHLVRGEGQKAKLYCAPIKGHSYVFWYQQVLKNEFKFLISFQNENVFDETGMPKERFSAKCLPNSPCSLEIQATKLEDSAVYFCASSQPLQIPTGWRTEAFFGQGTRLTVV.

This clonotype was detected many times. This chain links TRBV7-9 with TRBJ2-5; TRBD1 matches 9 bases. Per germline, CDR1 SEHNR and CDR2 FQNEAQ (reference sequence). CDR3 length: 13 amino acids. V was clipped by 4 bases and J by 5 bases; unmatched bases: 2. The CDR3 here is CASSSTGGETQYF. The CDR3 nucleotides read TGTGCCAGCAGCTCGACAGGGGGTGAGACCCAGTACTTC.

This clonotype was recorded at least ten times. The V and J genes are TRBV6-2 or TRBV6-3 and TRBJ2-2; the match to TRBD2 covers 12 bases. The junction had 6 bases not matched to a gene; V was cut back by 3 bases and J by 4 bases. Germline V gene lookup returns CDR1 MNHEY and CDR2 SVGEGT. The CDR3 totals 17 residues. CDR3 in DNA: TGTGCCAGCAGTTATTGGCCGGGACTAGCGGGCACCGGGGAGCTGTTTTTT. Residues: CASSYWPGLAGTGELFF.